This TCR beta chain was found in a study of patients and donors after allogeneic stem cell transplantation (dated by TCRdb to the early 2020s). Library creation used RT-PCR. Sequenced on a NextSeq 550. TCRdb trimmed public reads at Q25 via fastp, called clones via MiXCR and kept in-frame beta chains. Every entry covers one CDR3 protein and lists the most common genes and DNA from its rows. Recorded for this sample are roughly 230,000 distinct CDR3 sequences; around an eighth of them occurred a single time. The ten largest make up roughly 12% of the sample. The junction shows trimming of 7 bases on V and 0 bases on J, plus 3 bases between the germline ends. Measured from the cysteine to the phenylalanine, the CDR3 is 11 residues long. The read is trimmed to its CDR3 DNA, 33 bases read in frame from base 1. In the germline V gene, CDR1 corresponds to MNHEY and CDR2 to SVGAGI. This clonotype was recorded many times. No cognate antigen has been identified for it. No per-base quality is available; no much larger clone lies one base away.

Sequences were obtained from blood, either unsorted or a sorted T cell fraction (not recorded which). This clonotype originated in a human donor who was either an allogeneic HSCT recipient or a stem cell or donor lymphocyte infusion donor (not recorded which). It is not recorded whose cells these are; they may come from a transplant donor. This chain joins TRBV6-5 to TRBJ1-1; the D gene is unclear. The CDR3 has the sequence CASTMNTEAFF. The DNA is TGTGCCAGCACCATGAACACTGAAGCTTTCTTT.